The 9 T cell receptor beta chains reported below all come from one sample, sequenced in a study of a mutant IDH1 vaccine in newly diagnosed glioma. Assay: immunoSEQ multiplex PCR; the TCRdb copy retains only in-frame clones and omits some. The table lists some 58,000 clones, around 81% of them singletons, with roughly 5.3% in the top ten. No antigen is known for these receptors. As to time point: week 35, safety follow-up. It was 300 ug of mutant IDH1 20-mer peptide that made up each vaccine dose, given with topical imiquimod. Sequencing used PBMCs, obtained from a glioma patient whose treatment included an IDH1 peptide vaccine. The origin of the receptors is a man in his forties with glioma.

The rearrangement uses TRBV6-5 and TRBJ1-5; D call uncertain. The CDR3 runs to 12 residues. The V gene's germline CDR1 is MNHEY and CDR2 SVGAGI. With 2 bases removed from V and 11 bases from J, the gap between germline ends came to 10 bases. Here the CDR3 reads CASSYPDPTQHF. The DNA of the CDR3 is TGTGCCAGCAGTTACCCCGACCCTACCCAGCATTTT.

The chain combines TRBV20-1 with TRBJ2-1; D gene ambiguous. Germline V gene sequence: CDR1 DFQATT, CDR2 SNEGSKA (reference sequence). CDR3 size: 10 residues. V was cut by 3 bases and J by 9 bases, with 6 bases left in between. The CDR3 coding sequence is TGCAGTGCTAGTGTAGCTGAGCAGTTCTTC. Protein product: CSASVAEQFF.

This chain uses TRBV9 with TRBJ1-5, with D possibly being TRBD1 (5 bases). Per the germline V gene, CDR1 is SGDLS and CDR2 is YYNGEE. V was pared by 5 bases and J by 1 base, with 13 bases between. CDR3 size: 15 residues. The CDR3 protein is CASSGGAASNQPQHF. The CDR3 DNA sequence: TGTGCCAGCAGTGGTGGGGCGGCAAGCAATCAGCCCCAGCATTTT.

The chain employs TRBV7-8 and TRBJ1-5; D is undetermined. Germline V gene sequence: CDR1 SGHVS, CDR2 FQNEAQ. Trimming left V 1 base short and J 9 bases short, with 13 bases between. The CDR3 has 14 amino acids. CDR3 amino acids: CASSLVPSSGPQHF. CDR3 nucleotide sequence: TGTGCCAGCAGCTTAGTTCCATCCTCAGGGCCCCAGCATTTT.

CDR3 sequence reads: CASSFRQGAEAFF. CDR3 nucleotide sequence: TGTGCCAGCAGCTTCAGACAGGGGGCTGAAGCTTTCTTT. V is TRBV7-8 and J is TRBJ1-1, with TRBD1 identical over 9 bases. The V gene end was trimmed by 3 bases and the J gene end by 6 bases; junction bases not matched to a gene: 2. This CDR3 is 13 amino acids long. CDR1 and CDR2 from the germline V gene are SGHVS and FQNEAQ.

V and J are TRBV7-6 and TRBJ2-1; D is uncertain. Germline CDR1 SGHVS, CDR2 FNYEAQ. The V and J ends lost 1 base and 4 bases respectively, with 5 bases between them. CDR3 length: 13 amino acids. The CDR3 loop reads CASSLDGYNEQFF. The CDR3 coding sequence is TGTGCCAGCAGCTTAGACGGGTACAATGAGCAGTTCTTC.

V gene TRBV4-1 combines with J gene TRBJ1-3; D is possibly TRBD1 (5 bases). The V and J ends lost 0 bases and 0 bases respectively, with 15 bases between them. Germline CDR1 MGHRA, CDR2 YSYEKL. The CDR3 extends over 18 amino acids. The CDR3 nucleotides read TGCGCCAGCAGCCAAGAGTGGGCAGGGTGGGCCTCTGGAAACACCATATATTTT. Translated, it gives CASSQEWAGWASGNTIYF.

This clone was picked up a small number of times. CDR3 sequence: CASSVVAGRQETQYF. Written as DNA, the CDR3 is TGTGCCAGCAGCGTAGTGGCGGGACGGCAAGAGACCCAGTACTTC. The chain couples TRBV9 to TRBJ2-5; tentative D call: TRBD2 (6 bases). Germline V gene lookup returns CDR1 SGDLS and CDR2 YYNGEE. The CDR3 runs to 15 residues. Trimming cost V 0 bases and J 2 bases, with 11 bases left between them.

The gene calls are TRBV11-2 and TRBJ1-1; D is ambiguous. Germline CDR1 reads SGHAT; CDR2 reads FQNNGV. This CDR3 comprises 18 residues. The V end lost 0 bases, the J end lost 2 bases, and 19 bases lay between the germline ends. The CDR3 loop reads CASSLDLGRIGINTEAFF. The CDR3, as DNA: TGTGCCAGCAGCTTAGATCTAGGGAGGATTGGGATAAACACTGAAGCTTTCTTT.